This TCR beta chain comes out of a study of blood T cell repertoires in COVID-19. Trimming cost V 3 bases and J 0 bases, with 15 bases left between them. The CDR3 loop spans 16 amino acids. Germline CDR1 MNHEY, CDR2 SVGEGT. Authors' analysis steps: Amplifying reference gene primers gave estimates of nucleated cell counts. Profiling relied on immunoSEQ multiplex PCR, and the TCRdb table lists in-frame clones only, not all of them. The D gene and trimming were derived from the DNA, and the V and J assignments and clone size from that table. Here the sample spans roughly 120,000 clones, roughly 80% being singletons.

The chain combines TRBV6-2 or TRBV6-3 with TRBJ2-7; perhaps TRBD1 as D (5 bases). This sequence was found in a woman between 35 and 50 years old with acute or convalescent COVID-19. The sequenced sample was peripheral blood. CDR3 sequence reads: CASSYSTVPSSYEQYF. The CDR3 DNA sequence: TGTGCCAGCAGTTATTCGACAGTCCCGAGCTCCTACGAGCAGTACTTC.